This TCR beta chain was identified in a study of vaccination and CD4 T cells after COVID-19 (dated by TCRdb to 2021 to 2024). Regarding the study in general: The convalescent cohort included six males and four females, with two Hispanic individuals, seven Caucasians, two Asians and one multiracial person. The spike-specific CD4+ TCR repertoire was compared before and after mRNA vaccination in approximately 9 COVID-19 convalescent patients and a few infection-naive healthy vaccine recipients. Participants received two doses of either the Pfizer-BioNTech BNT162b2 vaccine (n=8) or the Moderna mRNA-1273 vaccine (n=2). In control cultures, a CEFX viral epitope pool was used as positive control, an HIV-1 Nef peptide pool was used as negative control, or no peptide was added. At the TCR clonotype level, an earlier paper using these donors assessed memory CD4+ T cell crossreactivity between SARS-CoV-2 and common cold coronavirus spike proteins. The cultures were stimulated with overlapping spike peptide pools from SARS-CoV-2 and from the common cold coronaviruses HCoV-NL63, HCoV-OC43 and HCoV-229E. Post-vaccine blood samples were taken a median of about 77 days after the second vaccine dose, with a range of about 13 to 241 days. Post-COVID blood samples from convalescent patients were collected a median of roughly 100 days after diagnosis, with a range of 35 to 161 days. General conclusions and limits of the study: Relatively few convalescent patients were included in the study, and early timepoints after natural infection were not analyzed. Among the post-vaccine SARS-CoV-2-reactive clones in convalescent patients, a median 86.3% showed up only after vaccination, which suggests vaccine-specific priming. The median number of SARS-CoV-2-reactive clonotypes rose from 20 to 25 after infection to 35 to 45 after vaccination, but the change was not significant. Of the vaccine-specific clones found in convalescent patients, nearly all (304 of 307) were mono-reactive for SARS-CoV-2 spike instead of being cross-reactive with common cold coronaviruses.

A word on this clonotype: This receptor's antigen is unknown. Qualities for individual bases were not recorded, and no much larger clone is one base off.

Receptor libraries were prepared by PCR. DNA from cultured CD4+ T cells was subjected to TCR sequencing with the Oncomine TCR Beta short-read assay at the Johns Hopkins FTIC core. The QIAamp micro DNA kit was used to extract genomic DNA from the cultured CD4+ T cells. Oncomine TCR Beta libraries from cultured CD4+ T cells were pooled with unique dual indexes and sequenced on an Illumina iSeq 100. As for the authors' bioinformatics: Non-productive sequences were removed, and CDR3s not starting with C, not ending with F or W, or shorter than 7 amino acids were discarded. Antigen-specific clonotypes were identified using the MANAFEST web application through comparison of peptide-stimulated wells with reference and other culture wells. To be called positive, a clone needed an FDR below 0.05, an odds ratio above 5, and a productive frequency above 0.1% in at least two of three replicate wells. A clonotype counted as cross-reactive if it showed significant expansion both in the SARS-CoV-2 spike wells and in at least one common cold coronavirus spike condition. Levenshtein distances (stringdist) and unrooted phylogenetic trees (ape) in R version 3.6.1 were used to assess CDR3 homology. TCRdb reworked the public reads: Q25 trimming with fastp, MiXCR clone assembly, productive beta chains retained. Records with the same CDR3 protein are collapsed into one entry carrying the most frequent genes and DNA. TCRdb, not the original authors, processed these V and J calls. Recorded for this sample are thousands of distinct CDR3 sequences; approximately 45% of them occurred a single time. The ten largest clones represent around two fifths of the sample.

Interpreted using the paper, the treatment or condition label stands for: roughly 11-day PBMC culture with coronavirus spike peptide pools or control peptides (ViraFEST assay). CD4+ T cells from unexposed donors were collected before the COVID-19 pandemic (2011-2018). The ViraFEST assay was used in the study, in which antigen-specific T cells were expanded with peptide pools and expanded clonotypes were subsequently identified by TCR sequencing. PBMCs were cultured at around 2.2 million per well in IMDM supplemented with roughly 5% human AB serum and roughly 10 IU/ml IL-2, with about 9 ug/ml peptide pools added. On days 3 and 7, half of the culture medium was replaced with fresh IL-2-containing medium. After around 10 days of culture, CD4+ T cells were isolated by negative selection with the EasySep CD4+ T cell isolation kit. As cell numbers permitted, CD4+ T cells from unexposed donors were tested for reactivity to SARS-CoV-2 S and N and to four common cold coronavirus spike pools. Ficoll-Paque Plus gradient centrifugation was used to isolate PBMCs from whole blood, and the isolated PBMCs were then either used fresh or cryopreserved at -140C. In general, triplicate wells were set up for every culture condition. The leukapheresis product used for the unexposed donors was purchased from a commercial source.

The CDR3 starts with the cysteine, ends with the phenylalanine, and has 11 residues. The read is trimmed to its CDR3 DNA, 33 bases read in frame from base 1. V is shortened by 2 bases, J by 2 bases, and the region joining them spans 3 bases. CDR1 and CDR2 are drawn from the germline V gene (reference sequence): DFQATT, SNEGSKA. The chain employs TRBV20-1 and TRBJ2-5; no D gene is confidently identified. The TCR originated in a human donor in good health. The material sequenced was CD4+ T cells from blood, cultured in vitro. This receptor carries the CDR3 CSARRQETQYF. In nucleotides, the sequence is TGCAGTGCTAGACGTCAAGAGACCCAGTACTTC.